These T cell receptor beta chains were read from a single sample in a study of T cells in Graves' hyperthyroidism and ophthalmopathy. Via MiXCR, TCRdb re-called the multiplex PCR reads, giving one row per CDR3 protein. The table lists 730,000 or so distinct CDR3 sequences, over 15% of them singletons. The sequencing input was blood. All receptors come from a woman in her forties or fifties with Graves' hyperthyroidism that later progressed to Graves' ophthalmopathy. The CDR3 runs from the conserved cysteine through the conserved F or W. The D gene is left open where the match is weak. Expanded clones get a size class; other rows say once, few or many, or leave the size out.

d_call | clone_size | j_call | v_call | cdr3_nt | cdr3_aa
. | few | TRBJ2-4 | TRBV5-1 | TGCGCCAGCAGCCCAAAGGGACCGAGGGGAAACATTCAGTACTTC | CASSPKGPRGNIQYF
. | many | TRBJ1-1 | TRBV27 | TGTGCCAGCAGTTTAATTACAGGGAGAACTGAAGCTTTCTTT | CASSLITGRTEAFF
. | many | TRBJ1-4 | TRBV7-2 | TGTGCCAGCAGCTTCTCTTCCCCGGGGGCTGGGGAAAAACTGTTTTTT | CASSFSSPGAGEKLFF
. | many | TRBJ2-5 | TRBV10-3 | TGTGCCATCAGTGAGTCGCAGAGACAAGAGACCCAGTACTTC | CAISESQRQETQYF
. | . | TRBJ1-1 | TRBV5-6 | TGTGCCAGCAGCTTGGCCGGGGGAACTGCTTTCTTT | CASSLAGGTAFF
. | few | TRBJ1-4 | TRBV20-1 | TGCAGTGCTAGAGACTTAGACAGTATAGGTGAAAAACTGTTTTTT | CSARDLDSIGEKLFF
TRBD1 | many | TRBJ2-1 | TRBV24-1 | TGTGCCACCAGTGATTGGCAGACAGGGATCGTGGATGAGCAGTTCTTC | CATSDWQTGIVDEQFF
. | many | TRBJ2-1 | TRBV5-1 | TGCGCCAGCAGTGGGACCTCAGCCACCAATGAGCAGTTCTTC | CASSGTSATNEQFF
TRBD2 | . | TRBJ2-5 | TRBV27 | TGTGCCAGCAGTCCATCGCCTGGACTAGCGGGGGCTACGAGGGGAGAGACCCAGTACTTC | CASSPSPGLAGATRGETQYF
. | many | TRBJ2-7 | TRBV5-6 | TGTGCCAGCAGCTTACATCGCGAGCAGTACTTC | CASSLHREQYF
. | many | TRBJ1-3 | TRBV30 | TGTGCCTGGACCGACTCTGGAAACACCATATATTTT | CAWTDSGNTIYF
. | many | TRBJ2-1 | TRBV11-3 | TGTGCCAGCAGCTTAAAAGGGCTTTTAAAGTCCTACAATGAGCAGTTCTTC | CASSLKGLLKSYNEQFF
. | . | TRBJ2-7 | TRBV5-1 | TGCGCCAGCAGCTTGGAAAGGGGGTTCTCCTACGAGCAGTACTTC | CASSLERGFSYEQYF
TRBD2 | . | TRBJ2-1 | TRBV5-6 | TGTGCCAGCAGCTCCTTAGCGGGGTCACAGTTCTTC | CASSSLAGSQFF
TRBD2 | many | TRBJ2-5 | TRBV2 | TGTGCCAGCAGGCCAAGCGGGGGAAGGCAAGAGACCCAGTACTTC | CASRPSGGRQETQYF
TRBD1 | . | TRBJ1-5 | TRBV6-1 | TGTGCCAGCAGTGACGGGACAGGTCTTCAGCCCCAGCATTTT | CASSDGTGLQPQHF
TRBD1 | many | TRBJ1-2 | TRBV30 | TGTGCCTGGAGTGTTAGACGAGGGGGCGATGGCTACACCTTC | CAWSVRRGGDGYTF
TRBD1 | . | TRBJ2-5 | TRBV30 | TGTGCCTCGGGACAGGGGGGAGAGACCCAGTACTTC | CASGQGGETQYF
. | . | TRBJ2-3 | TRBV20-1 | TGCAGTGGGCTGAATTATAGGGGCTACACAGATACGCAGTATTTT | CSGLNYRGYTDTQYF
TRBD1 | . | TRBJ1-2 | TRBV5-1 | TGCGCCAGCAGCGGCGGGACAGGGACCTATGGCTACACCTTC | CASSGGTGTYGYTF
TRBD2 | . | TRBJ2-3 | TRBV2 | TGTGCCAGCAGTGCTCGAACTAGCGGGGGGACAGATACGCAGTATTTT | CASSARTSGGTDTQYF
TRBD1 | many | TRBJ1-1 | TRBV19 | TGTGCCAGTAGTGGACCCCGACAGGGATACACTGAAGCTTTCTTT | CASSGPRQGYTEAFF
TRBD1 | . | TRBJ1-6 | TRBV12-3/TRBV12-4 | TGTGCCAGCAGTTTCGGGACAGGGGGATCACCCCTCCACTTT | CASSFGTGGSPLHF
TRBD2 | few | TRBJ2-7 | TRBV20-1 | TGCAGTGCTAGAGGTACTAGCGGGGCAACCTACGAGCAGTACTTC | CSARGTSGATYEQYF
. | many | TRBJ2-3 | TRBV20-1 | TGCAGTGCTAGAGGACCTAGCCCCAGGCAGTATTTT | CSARGPSPRQYF
. | many | TRBJ1-1 | TRBV6-1 | TGTGCCAGCAATCGGGGCAGGGCGGCCACTGAAGCTTTCTTT | CASNRGRAATEAFF
TRBD1 | . | TRBJ2-3 | TRBV6-1 | TGTGCCAGTCACCCTAGGGGCAGGGGGAGTCGCACAGATACGCAGTATTTT | CASHPRGRGSRTDTQYF
TRBD1 | few | TRBJ1-3 | TRBV11-2 | TGTGCCAGCAGCTTCATCGACAGGGATGGAAACACCATATATTTT | CASSFIDRDGNTIYF
TRBD2 | . | TRBJ2-1 | TRBV9 | TGTGCCAGCAGCGTACTGGTAGCGGGGGGCTACAATGAGCAGTTCTTC | CASSVLVAGGYNEQFF
. | . | TRBJ1-4 | TRBV20-1 | TGCAGTGCTGGATCCCCCGGCAGGGGTTACACAAAACTGTTTTTT | CSAGSPGRGYTKLFF
. | . | TRBJ1-1 | TRBV30 | TGTGCCTGGGGGGGGGGCGGAGAACTTATGAACACTGAAGCTTTCTTT | CAWGGGGELMNTEAFF
. | once | TRBJ2-2 | TRBV12-3/TRBV12-4 | TGTGCCAGCAGTCCCCTCCTTTCCGGGGAGCTGTTTTTT | CASSPLLSGELFF
. | . | TRBJ1-3 | TRBV19 | TGTGCCAGTAGTACCGGGACAACGGGGGACACCATATATTTT | CASSTGTTGDTIYF
. | few | TRBJ2-1 | TRBV12-3/TRBV12-4 | TGTGCCAGCAGTTTACTACCGCTACAGGAGCAGTTCTTC | CASSLLPLQEQFF
. | many | TRBJ2-7 | TRBV5-1 | TGCGCCAGCAGCTTGGCAGGGGCCAACGAGCAGTACTTC | CASSLAGANEQYF
. | many | TRBJ2-2 | TRBV3-1 | TGTGCCAGCAGCCGGGTTGGGAACACCGGGGAGCTGTTTTTT | CASSRVGNTGELFF
. | few | TRBJ1-2 | TRBV28 | TGTGCCAGCAGTCCCCCCCAGGGGCGCAGATATGGCTACACCTTC | CASSPPQGRRYGYTF
. | many | TRBJ1-5 | TRBV12-3/TRBV12-4 | TGTGCCAGCAGTCCACAGGGATTTAGCAATCAGCCCCAGCATTTT | CASSPQGFSNQPQHF
. | many | TRBJ1-1 | TRBV30 | TGTGCCTTTCAAGGGATGAACACTGAAGCTTTCTTT | CAFQGMNTEAFF
TRBD2 | few | TRBJ2-1 | TRBV6-1 | TGTGCCAGCATACGAGCCCACACTAGCGGGGGGTTTCGGAATGAGCAGTTCTTC | CASIRAHTSGGFRNEQFF
TRBD1 | . | TRBJ1-1 | TRBV5-1 | TGCGCCAGCAGCTACACAGGACAGGCCAACACTGAAGCTTTCTTT | CASSYTGQANTEAFF
. | . | TRBJ1-1 | TRBV6-1 | TGTGCCAGCAGCCTTTCAGGGTTAGCTGAAGCTTTCTTT | CASSLSGLAEAFF
. | few | TRBJ2-1 | TRBV6-1 | TGTGCCAGCAGTGAAACACCTTTTCGGGACACCAATGAGCAGTTCTTC | CASSETPFRDTNEQFF
TRBD2 | . | TRBJ2-3 | TRBV6-2/TRBV6-3 | TGTGCCAGCAATCCCAGACTAGCGGGTACAGATACGCAGTATTTT | CASNPRLAGTDTQYF
. | . | TRBJ2-1 | TRBV20-1 | TGCAGTGCTAGGGGCGGTGAAAGCTCCTACAATGAGCAGTTCTTC | CSARGGESSYNEQFF
TRBD2 | few | TRBJ2-5 | TRBV6-1 | TGTGCCAGCAGTGCGCTAGCGGGGACTCCTCAGTACTTC | CASSALAGTPQYF
. | . | TRBJ2-2 | TRBV20-1 | TGCAGTACCCCAGGTGGGCAGGCTACCACCGGGGAGCTGTTTTTT | CSTPGGQATTGELFF
TRBD1 | many | TRBJ2-7 | TRBV6-1 | TGTGCCAGCAGTAAATTCAGACAGGGGGGCTACGAGCAGTACTTC | CASSKFRQGGYEQYF
TRBD1 | . | TRBJ1-2 | TRBV9 | TGTGCCAGCAGCGCAGGGACAGGGGTGGGCTATGGCTACACCTTC | CASSAGTGVGYGYTF
. | . | TRBJ1-5 | TRBV15 | TGTGCCACCAGCAGAGGGCCGGTAAGCAATCAGCCCCAGCATTTT | CATSRGPVSNQPQHF
. | . | TRBJ2-2 | TRBV7-8 | TGTGCCAGCAGGGTCAGGGGGAACACCGGGGAGCTGTTTTTT | CASRVRGNTGELFF
TRBD1 | few | TRBJ2-5 | TRBV5-1 | TGCGCCAGCAGCTTGTATACAGGGGAAGAGACCCAGTACTTC | CASSLYTGEETQYF
TRBD2 | . | TRBJ2-3 | TRBV10-3 | TGTGCCATCAGATCCGGGACTAGCGACACCCCAAGCACAGATACGCAGTATTTT | CAIRSGTSDTPSTDTQYF
TRBD1 | many | TRBJ1-2 | TRBV2 | TGTGCCAGCAGGTGGGACAGGTCCTATGGCTACACCTTC | CASRWDRSYGYTF